This T cell receptor beta chain was recovered during a study of monozygotic twins with inflammatory bowel disease. Study observations and caveats: Fewer clonotypes were shared with others by IBD patients than by healthy twins, especially with disease activity. Discordant twins had repertoire similarity that did not differ from that of concordant twins, possibly from limited power.

TCRalpha and TCRbeta cDNA was put through two nested PCRs of approximately 17 and 9 cycles. One entry per CDR3 protein, without DNA, is what TCRdb gives after re-calling the 5' RACE reads. The sample has over 110,000 distinct CDR3 sequences. In regard to this clonotype: Its specificity is not known.

The CDR3 extends over 16 amino acids. Per the germline V gene, CDR1 is LNHNV and CDR2 is YYDKDF (reference sequence). Investigators pulled total RNA out of whole blood and did not sort T cells. V is TRBV15 and J is TRBJ2-5; absent DNA, TCRdb's TRBD2 call cannot be checked. The sequence was obtained from a human donor with ulcerative colitis or Crohn's disease, or a healthy co-twin of an affected twin (not recorded which). Sequenced material: blood. CDR3 amino acids: CATSRDRASGGGTQYF.